This T cell receptor beta chain was identified during a study of blood T cell repertoires in COVID-19. TCRdb keeps only in-frame clones here, not all; method: immunoSEQ multiplex PCR. The table has some 300,000 clones, 85% to 95% seen once; the top ten hold around 3.9%. Assignment of participants to cohorts was predicated upon participant-reported clinical history. This TCR came from a woman aged 25 to 39 who had been exposed to COVID-19. Sequencing input: PBMCs or T cells enriched from blood (not recorded which).

CDR3 coding DNA: TGCGCCAGCAGCTTAGAGGGGGCTCAAGACACTGAAGCTTTCTTT. Its protein is CASSLEGAQDTEAFF. The chain joins TRBV5-1 to TRBJ1-1; 7 bases fit TRBD1. The V gene's germline CDR1 is SGHRS and CDR2 YFSETQ. The CDR3 is 15 amino acids. The trim removed 2 bases at V and 3 bases at J, leaving 7 bases unmatched.